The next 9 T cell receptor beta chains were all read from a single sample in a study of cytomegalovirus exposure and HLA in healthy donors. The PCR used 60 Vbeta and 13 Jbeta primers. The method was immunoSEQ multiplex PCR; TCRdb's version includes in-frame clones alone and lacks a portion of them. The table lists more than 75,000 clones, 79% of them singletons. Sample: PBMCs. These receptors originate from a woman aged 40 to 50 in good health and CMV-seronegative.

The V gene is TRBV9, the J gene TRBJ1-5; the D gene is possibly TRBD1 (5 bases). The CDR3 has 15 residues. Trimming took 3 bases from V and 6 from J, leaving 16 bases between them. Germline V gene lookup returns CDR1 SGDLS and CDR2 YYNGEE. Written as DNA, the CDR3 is TGTGCCAGCAGCGCCTCGGGGGGGGACGCTCAGCCCCAGCATTTT. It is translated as CASSASGGDAQPQHF.

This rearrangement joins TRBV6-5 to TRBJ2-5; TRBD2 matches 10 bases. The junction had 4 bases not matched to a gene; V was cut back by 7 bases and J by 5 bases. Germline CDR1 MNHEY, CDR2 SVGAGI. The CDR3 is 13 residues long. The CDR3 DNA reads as TGTGCCAGCAAGGTAGCGGGGGGTGAGACCCAGTACTTC. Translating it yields CASKVAGGETQYF.

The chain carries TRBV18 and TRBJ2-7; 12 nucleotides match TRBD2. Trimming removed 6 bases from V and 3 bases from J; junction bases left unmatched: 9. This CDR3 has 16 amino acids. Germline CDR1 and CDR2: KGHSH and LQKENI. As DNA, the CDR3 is TGTGCCAGCTCTCCGGGACTAGCGGGCGATCACTACGAGCAGTACTTC. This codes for CASSPGLAGDHYEQYF.

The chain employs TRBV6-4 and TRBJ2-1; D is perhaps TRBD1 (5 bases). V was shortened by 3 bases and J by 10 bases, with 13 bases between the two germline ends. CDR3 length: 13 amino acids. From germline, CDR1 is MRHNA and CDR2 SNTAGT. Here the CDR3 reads CASSEGLRGEQFF. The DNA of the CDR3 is TGTGCCAGCAGTGAGGGGCTACGTGGGGAGCAGTTCTTC.

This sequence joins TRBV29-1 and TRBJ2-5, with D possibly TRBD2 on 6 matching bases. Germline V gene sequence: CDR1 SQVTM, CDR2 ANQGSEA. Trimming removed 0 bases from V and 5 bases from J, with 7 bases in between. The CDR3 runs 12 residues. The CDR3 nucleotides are TGCAGCGTTGAAGATGGGGGGGAGACCCAGTACTTC. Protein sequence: CSVEDGGETQYF.

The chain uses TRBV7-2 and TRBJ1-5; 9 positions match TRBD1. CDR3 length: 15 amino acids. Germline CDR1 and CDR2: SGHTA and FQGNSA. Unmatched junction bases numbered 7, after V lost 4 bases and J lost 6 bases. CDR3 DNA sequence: TGTGCCAGCAGCTCCCGGACAGGGGAGAGTCAGCCCCAGCATTTT. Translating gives CASSSRTGESQPQHF.

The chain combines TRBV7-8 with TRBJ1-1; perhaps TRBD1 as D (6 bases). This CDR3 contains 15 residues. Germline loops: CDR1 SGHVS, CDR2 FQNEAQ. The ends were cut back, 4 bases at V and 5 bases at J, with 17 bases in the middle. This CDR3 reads CASSYGGAGGTEAFF. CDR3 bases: TGTGCCAGCAGCTACGGGGGGGCAGGCGGGACTGAAGCTTTCTTT.

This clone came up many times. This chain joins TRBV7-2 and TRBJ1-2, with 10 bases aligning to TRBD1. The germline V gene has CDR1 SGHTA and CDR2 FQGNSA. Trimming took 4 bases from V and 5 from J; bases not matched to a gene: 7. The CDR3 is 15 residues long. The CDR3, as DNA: TGTGCCAGCAGCTGGGGACAGGGGTGGAAGTATGGCTACACCTTC. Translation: CASSWGQGWKYGYTF.

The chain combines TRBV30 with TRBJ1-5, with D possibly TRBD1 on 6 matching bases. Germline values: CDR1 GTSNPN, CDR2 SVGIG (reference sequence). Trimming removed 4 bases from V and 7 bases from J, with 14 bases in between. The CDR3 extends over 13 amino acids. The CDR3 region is CAWTGGPGQPQHF. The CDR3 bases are TGTGCCTGGACCGGGGGGCCGGGCCAGCCCCAGCATTTT.